One and the same sample provided the 2 T cell receptor beta chains below, sequenced in a study of STAT5B mutations in CD4+ large granular lymphocyte leukemia. TCRdb's copy holds only in-frame clones and misses some; the assay was immunoSEQ multiplex PCR. The table has 30,000 to 40,000 clones, roughly 65% seen once. The sequenced material came from CD4+ T cells from blood buffy coats. The receptors here all came from a human donor in good health.

This clone turned up a few times. The V gene is TRBV30, the J gene TRBJ1-5; D is possibly TRBD1 (5 bases). The CDR3 is 18 amino acids. The V and J ends lost 2 bases and 2 bases respectively, with 22 bases between them. The germline V gene has CDR1 GTSNPN and CDR2 SVGIG (reference sequence). The CDR3 sequence: CAWSLGPTPTGGNQPQHF. The CDR3 DNA follows: TGTGCCTGGAGTCTGGGGCCAACACCGACGGGGGGCAATCAGCCCCAGCATTTT. The variable domain in full, completed from reference TRBV30 and TRBJ1-5, reads SQTIHQWPATLVQPVGSPLSLECTVEGTSNPNLYWYRQAAGRGLQLLFYSVGIGQISSEVPQNLSASRPQDRQFILSSKKLLLSDSGFYLCAWSLGPTPTGGNQPQHFGDGTRLSIL.

The J gene is TRBJ1-4, the V gene TRBV9, with 9 bases that match TRBD1. The J segment lost 6 bases and the V segment lost 3 bases, leaving 6 bases of the junction unmatched. The CDR3 loop spans 15 amino acids. Looked up from germline, CDR1 is SGDLS and CDR2 is YYNGEE. The CDR3 loop reads CASSAAGQGYEKLFF. The CDR3 region has the DNA TGTGCCAGCAGCGCCGCTGGACAGGGGTATGAAAAACTGTTTTTT.